The rows below give T cell receptor beta chains drawn from one sample of a study of blood T cells in healthy people across ages. MiXCR, applied by TCRdb to the 5' RACE reads, yields one record per CDR3 protein. Here the sample spans over 1,300,000 distinct CDR3 sequences, approximately 59% being singletons. The sequenced sample was blood. Every receptor here comes from a man aged 18 to 35 in good health. Each CDR3 is given with its conserved first and last residue. D genes are given only for firm matches. A row's size may be missing; if present it is once, few, many or a size class.

size	D	V	J	DNA	CDR3
.	.	TRBV20-1	TRBJ2-1	TGCAGTGCTAGAGCGACCAATGAGCAGTTCTTC	CSARATNEQFF
.	.	TRBV4-1	TRBJ1-2	TGCGCCAGCAGCCCGATCGAGACAGGAATTAACTATGGCTACACCTTC	CASSPIETGINYGYTF
.	TRBD2	TRBV11-2	TRBJ2-1	TGTGCCAGCAGCTTCTCTAGCGGGCGTTACAATGAGCAGTTCTTC	CASSFSSGRYNEQFF
.	TRBD2	TRBV15	TRBJ2-3	TGTGCCACCAGCACCAGGGAAGCGGGAGTCGATACGCAGTATTTT	CATSTREAGVDTQYF
few	.	TRBV20-1	TRBJ2-5	TGCAGTGCTAGCCTCACAGGAAGGGGAGAGACCCAGTACTTC	CSASLTGRGETQYF
.	TRBD1	TRBV4-3	TRBJ2-4	TGCGCCAGCAGCCAATTGTGGACAGGCAAAAACATTCAGTACTTC	CASSQLWTGKNIQYF
.	.	TRBV28	TRBJ1-4	TGTGCCAGCAGTTCGGCTACCGCCACCTGGGTAACTAATGAAAAACTGTTTTTT	CASSSATATWVTNEKLFF
.	.	TRBV24-1	TRBJ1-1	TGTGCCACCAGGGCCGAGGGAAGCGCTGAAGCTTTCTTT	CATRAEGSAEAFF
few	TRBD1	TRBV29-1	TRBJ2-5	TGCAGCATCCGTCGACAGGGGGGTATAGAGACCCAGTACTTC	CSIRRQGGIETQYF
.	TRBD1	TRBV7-9	TRBJ2-7	TGTGCCAGCAGCCCCTCGACAGGGCCGCTCGAGCAGTACTTC	CASSPSTGPLEQYF
few	TRBD2	TRBV27	TRBJ2-7	TGTGCCAGCAGAGCCGGGACTAGCGGGTGGAACGAGCAGTACTTC	CASRAGTSGWNEQYF
.	.	TRBV15	TRBJ2-5	TGTGCCACCAGCAGAGATCAGGGCACCAAGACCCAGTACTTC	CATSRDQGTKTQYF
few	.	TRBV20-1	TRBJ2-3	TGCAGTGCTAGAGCCCTAGGGTTTACGCAGTATTTT	CSARALGFTQYF
few	.	TRBV20-1	TRBJ2-5	TGCAGTGCACCTCCCTCGCTCACTTCTGGTGAGACCCAGTACTTC	CSAPPSLTSGETQYF
.	TRBD1	TRBV2	TRBJ2-7	TGTGCCAGCAGTGTGAACCGGGACAGGGGGCGTTACGAGCAGTACTTC	CASSVNRDRGRYEQYF
few	.	TRBV4-2	TRBJ2-5	TGTGCCAGCAGCCCGGATATCCTTAAGGGGACCCAGTACTTC	CASSPDILKGTQYF
.	.	TRBV2	TRBJ2-5	TGTGCCAGCAGTGTATCGGGGTACCAAGAGACCCAGTACTTC	CASSVSGYQETQYF
few	.	TRBV7-9	TRBJ2-5	TGTGCCAGCAGCTTAGGCGGCCAGGGGATTCAAGAGACCCAGTACTTC	CASSLGGQGIQETQYF
.	.	TRBV3-1	TRBJ2-7	TGTGCCAGCAGCCAGGGGAACTTCGGGCTCTACGAGCAGTACTTC	CASSQGNFGLYEQYF
.	TRBD1	TRBV20-1	TRBJ2-5	TGCAGTGCTAGTCGGACAGGGGGTGGGGAGCAGTACTTC	CSASRTGGGEQYF
few	.	TRBV5-1	TRBJ2-7	TGCGCCAGCAGCTGGAGTACCGCCTACGAGCAGTACTTC	CASSWSTAYEQYF
.	TRBD1	TRBV12-3/TRBV12-4	TRBJ1-2	TGTGCCAGCAGTTTGGTGACAGGGGGCTCGGGCTATGGCTACACCTTC	CASSLVTGGSGYGYTF
.	.	TRBV4-1	TRBJ2-7	TGCGCCAGCAGCCAAGATCGGGGGCAGGGCCTAACCTACGAGCAGTACTTC	CASSQDRGQGLTYEQYF
.	.	TRBV20-1	TRBJ2-5	TGCAGTGCTCGCCGGGACCGGGTGGGGCAGTACTTC	CSARRDRVGQYF
.	.	TRBV27	TRBJ1-1	TGTGCCAGCAGTTTGGACGCGGACACTGAAGCTTTCTTT	CASSLDADTEAFF
few	TRBD2	TRBV20-1	TRBJ2-3	TGCAGTGCTAGCCCTAGCGGGACCCCAGGCACAGATACGCAGTATTTT	CSASPSGTPGTDTQYF
.	.	TRBV3-1	TRBJ2-7	TGTGCCAGCAGCCCCGTGGGACTCACGGGCTACGAGCAGTACTTC	CASSPVGLTGYEQYF
.	.	TRBV6-4	TRBJ1-2	TGTGCCAGCAGAGGGGTTGCAGGGGTAGGAGGCTACACCTTC	CASRGVAGVGGYTF
few	TRBD1	TRBV20-1	TRBJ2-5	TGCAGTGCTAGACTACCGGGACAGAAGTTAGAGACCCAGTACTTC	CSARLPGQKLETQYF
.	TRBD1	TRBV27	TRBJ2-7	TGTGCCAGCAGATTGGGCGCACAGGGGCCCCTCTACGAGCAGTACTTC	CASRLGAQGPLYEQYF
.	.	TRBV7-9	TRBJ2-7	TGTGCCAGCAGCCCCCCGGAACAGGGCTACGAGCAGTACTTC	CASSPPEQGYEQYF
.	.	TRBV5-1	TRBJ2-4	TGCGCCAGCAGCCCATACGGGGAGGAGCAGTACTTC	CASSPYGEEQYF
.	TRBD1	TRBV7-9	TRBJ2-6	TGTGCCGGCAGTTCGATCTTAGGACAGGATCCCTCTGGGGCCAACGTCCTGACTTTC	CAGSSILGQDPSGANVLTF
.	.	TRBV9	TRBJ2-1	TGTGCCAGCAGCGTAGATCGGGGGAGCTCCTACAATGAGCAGTTCTTC	CASSVDRGSSYNEQFF
.	.	TRBV29-1	TRBJ1-2	TGCAGCGTGGATAAAGACAGGTCCTCTGATGGCTACACCTTC	CSVDKDRSSDGYTF
.	TRBD1	TRBV11-2	TRBJ2-7	TGTGCCAGCAGCTCCCACCGGGACAGGGGCTACGAGCAGTACTTC	CASSSHRDRGYEQYF
.	.	TRBV20-1	TRBJ1-2	TGCAGTGCCCGCGACTATTCACAAAGCGTTGGCTACACCTTC	CSARDYSQSVGYTF
once	.	TRBV2	TRBJ1-5	TGTGCCAGCAGTGTTCGGGTAGCTAATCAGCCCCAGCATTTT	CASSVRVANQPQHF
.	TRBD2	TRBV18	TRBJ2-7	TGTGCCAGCTCACTGTCTTCTAGCGGGAGGGGAGACGAGCAGTACTTC	CASSLSSSGRGDEQYF
.	TRBD1	TRBV5-1	TRBJ1-1	TGCGCCAGCAGCTTGCGGACAGGGACTGAAGCTTTCTTT	CASSLRTGTEAFF
.	.	TRBV20-1	TRBJ1-5	TGCAGTGCCACGGGACCTAGCAATCAGCCCCAGCATTTT	CSATGPSNQPQHF
.	TRBD1	TRBV12-3/TRBV12-4	TRBJ1-2	TGTGCCAGCAGTTTGGAGTGGGGACAGGGGGGTCAGGGCTATGGCTACACCTTC	CASSLEWGQGGQGYGYTF
once	.	TRBV15	TRBJ1-5	TGTGCCACCAGCAGAGGAGGGGAACAGCCCCAGCATTTT	CATSRGGEQPQHF
.	.	TRBV7-9	TRBJ2-1	TGTGCCAGCAGCATCGGTCTAGGTGAGCAGTTCTTC	CASSIGLGEQFF
few	TRBD2	TRBV4-1	TRBJ2-4	TGCGCCAGCAGCCCGAGACTAGCTTCGTCCAAAAACATTCAGTACTTC	CASSPRLASSKNIQYF
few	.	TRBV27	TRBJ2-7	TGTGCCAGCAGTTTTGTCACTAGTAAATGTCGCGAGCAGTACTTC	CASSFVTSKCREQYF
.	TRBD2	TRBV29-1	TRBJ2-5	TGCAGCGGCTTAGCGGGGCGGGAGACCCAGTACTTC	CSGLAGRETQYF
few	.	TRBV11-2	TRBJ2-5	TGTGCCAGCAGCTTAGATACCCAAATTTGGGACAAAGAGACCCAGTACTTC	CASSLDTQIWDKETQYF
few	.	TRBV29-1	TRBJ2-4	TGCAGCGTTGAACCCCGGGACATCAACATTCAGTACTTC	CSVEPRDINIQYF
.	TRBD1	TRBV12-3/TRBV12-4	TRBJ1-2	TGTGCCACTAAGGAGACAGGGGTCTATGGCTACACCTTC	CATKETGVYGYTF
.	.	TRBV5-6	TRBJ2-7	TGTGCCAGCAGCTTGGCTGCTAGCACTGAGCAGTACTTC	CASSLAASTEQYF
.	TRBD1	TRBV6-5	TRBJ1-2	TGTGCCAGCAGTGATCAGGGGGCAGAAGGCTACACCTTC	CASSDQGAEGYTF
.	TRBD1	TRBV29-1	TRBJ2-7	TGCAGCGTTGAAGTGGGGGACAGGGGACTCTCCTACGAGCAGTACTTC	CSVEVGDRGLSYEQYF
once	.	TRBV5-1	TRBJ2-1	TGCGCCAGCGCTCTGGTCAATGAGCAGTTCTTC	CASALVNEQFF
.	.	TRBV6-6	TRBJ1-4	TGTGCCAGCAGTTATGGGGATAGTAATGAAAAACTGTTTTTT	CASSYGDSNEKLFF
.	.	TRBV15	TRBJ2-4	TGTGCCACCAGCAGAGGGGGCCAGGGACAAAACATTCAGTACTTC	CATSRGGQGQNIQYF
few	.	TRBV28	TRBJ1-4	TGTGCCAGCAGTTTGTGGCAGACTTCGACTAATGAAAAACTGTTTTTT	CASSLWQTSTNEKLFF
once	.	TRBV27	TRBJ2-5	TGTGCCAGCAGTTTGCAACAGGGGACTCAAGAGACCCAGTACTTC	CASSLQQGTQETQYF